Sequencing of this TCR beta chain was carried out in a study of cytomegalovirus exposure and HLA in healthy donors. The CDR3 has 17 amino acids. J was trimmed by 5 bases and V by 3 bases; bases with no gene match: 14. In germline, CDR1 is KGHSH, CDR2 LQKENI. When sampled, the donors appeared nominally healthy, though they likely had unrecorded immune exposures. As concerns this clone: The antigen is not known.

Overall study results and limits: An assumption of roughly uniform sequencing depth across donors underlay the presence/absence analyses.

Amplification used 60 Vbeta primers and 13 Jbeta primers. This table comes from immunoSEQ multiplex PCR, and its TCRdb copy is limited to in-frame clones, with some not included. The sample carries fewer than 300,000 clones, 80% to 90% recorded once. The TCR originated in a man aged 40-50 years in good health and CMV-seropositive. The chain recombines TRBV18 with TRBJ2-5; 8 bases fit TRBD2. Sequencing was done on a sample of PBMCs. CDR3 residues: CASSPEGGGLAFETQYF. The DNA of the CDR3 is TGTGCCAGCTCACCCGAGGGGGGCGGACTAGCTTTCGAGACCCAGTACTTC.